These T cell receptor beta chains were read from a single sample in a study of blood T cell repertoires in COVID-19. TCRdb's table, derived via immunoSEQ multiplex PCR, lists solely in-frame clones and lacks some. Among 45,000 to 60,000 clones listed, approximately 88% were seen once. The sample taken for sequencing was peripheral blood. These TCRs come from a human donor in a cohort sampled during active COVID-19. The conserved cysteine and the conserved F or W are not part of the CDR3 here.

>TRBV19|TRBJ1-5
ASRPTGGNQPQH
>TRBV18|TRBJ2-1
ASSPGQGTYNEQF
>TRBV10-3|TRBJ2-5
AISLARGGRETQY
>TRBV12-3/TRBV12-4|TRBJ2-5
ATSTVQETQY
>TRBV11-2|TRBJ1-1
ASSSRGGGYTEAF
>TRBV3-1/TRBV3-2|TRBJ2-7
ASSHIRGGAGEQY
>TRBV2|TRBJ1-2
ASSPDRGAYGYT
>TRBV5-1|TRBJ2-1
ASSSQLAGARNEQF
>TRBV7-9|TRBJ1-4
ASSPTSATNEKLF
>TRBV5-1|TRBJ1-2
ASSLDVGTGYGYT
>TRBV24-1|TRBJ2-3
ATQGGTTDTQY
>TRBV25-1|TRBJ1-3
ASGPQGIGNTIY
>TRBV6-5|TRBJ2-7
ASTETRVGGEQY
>TRBV3-1/TRBV3-2|TRBJ1-5
ASSRKGSNQPQH
>TRBV6-2/TRBV6-3|TRBJ2-1
ASSYLASYNEQF
>TRBV28|TRBJ2-7
ASRPGSSYEQY
>TRBV7-2|TRBJ2-7
ASSLVVEQY
>TRBV2|TRBJ1-2
ASSWTGRDGYT
>TRBV5-1|TRBJ1-1
ASSLTARGDTEAF